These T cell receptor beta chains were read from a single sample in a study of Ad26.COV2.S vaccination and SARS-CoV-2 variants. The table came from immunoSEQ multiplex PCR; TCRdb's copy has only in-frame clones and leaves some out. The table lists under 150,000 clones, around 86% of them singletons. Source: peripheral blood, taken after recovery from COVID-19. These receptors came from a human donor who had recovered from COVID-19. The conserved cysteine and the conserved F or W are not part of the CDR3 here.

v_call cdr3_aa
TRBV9 ASSVLGVWDNEQF
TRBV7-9 ATGRGETEAF
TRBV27 ASSYGQGGGYT
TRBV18 ASSLVGDQPQH
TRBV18 ASSPSGAGWAEAF
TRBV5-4 ASTFGGAEEKLF
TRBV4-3 ASSQDGTGAMSSYNEQF
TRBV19 ASSIQNTEAF
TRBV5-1 ASSLAPQLGEKLF
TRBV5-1 ASSLGHLNTGELF
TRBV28 ASSLQGAYTEAF
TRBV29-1 SVDKGFLGVNEQF
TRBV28 ASSLGTASTDTQY
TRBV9 ASSVRWDSYEQY
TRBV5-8 ASSLAVTASLQETQY
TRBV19 ASSLHSNYGYT
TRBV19 ASSIRETYEQY
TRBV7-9 ASSQTGGGETQY
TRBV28 ASSLETSQF
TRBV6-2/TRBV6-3 ASSYPAGLAGALGNEQF
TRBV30 AWSGDSALAGYEQY
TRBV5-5 ASSFLGRSNEKLF
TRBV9 ASSSWGGKDTQY
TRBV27 ASSTTSGGYNEQF
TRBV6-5 ASSSTGANEQY
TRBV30 AWNTGGDTEAF
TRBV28 ASSWVSYEQY
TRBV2 ASSDGAAATDTQY
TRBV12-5 ASGLAGQGKYEQY
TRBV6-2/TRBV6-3 ASSGTAPEAF
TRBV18 ASSPRESTEAF
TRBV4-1 ASSQYVAEETQY
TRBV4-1 ASSQDKALAQPQH
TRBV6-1 ASSDWVTSNQPQH
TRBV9 ASSVRLQGAIEQF
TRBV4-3 ASSQVDRSGNTIY
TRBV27 ASPGGGS
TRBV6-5 ASSFYREEEKLF
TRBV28 ASSLSPGGRGRNEQY
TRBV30 AWSVWPIAGKATEAF
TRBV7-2 ASSSNSGGGRDTQY
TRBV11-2 ASSLGGSGGREQY
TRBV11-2 ASSLASGVGAF
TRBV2 ASTPLGDLNQPQH
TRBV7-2 ASSYGTLETQY
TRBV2 ASRERDRGKGEQF
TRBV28 ASSRTTKRKGDEQF
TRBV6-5 ASSTGAAYNSPLH
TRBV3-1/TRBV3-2 ASSLWTSGGETQY
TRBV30 AWSDTGAYEQY
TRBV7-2 ASSLEYSVVYGYT
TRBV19 ASSQGRGASSNQPQH
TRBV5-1 ASSSNTPGPREELF
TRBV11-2 ASSLWTGCEF
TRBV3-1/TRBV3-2 ASSQHMGRNRTNYGYT
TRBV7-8 ASSFTQQGAGRAF
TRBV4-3 ASSFAGQRNEKLF
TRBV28 ASSSPGAGAANTQY
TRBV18 ASSPLPGTGSTGELF